This T cell receptor (beta chain) originates from a study of T cell responses to AZD1222 COVID-19 vaccine (dated by TCRdb to the early 2020s). Regarding the study in general: AZD1222 recipients whose second dose came at about 4 weeks and those whose second dose came at about 12 weeks were combined into one group, since spike-specific TCR depth and breadth did not differ between the two schedules. A total of 233 trial participants underwent TCR sequencing, of whom more than 200 had received two doses of AZD1222 and roughly 26 had received two doses of the MenACWY control vaccine. Trial participants were enrolled into age subgroups of 18-55, 56-69 and 70-plus years, which contained approximately 150, 28 and 58 TCR-sequenced participants, respectively.

The CDR3 regions of human TCRbeta chains were subjected to immunosequencing. The source study handled its data this way. Repertoire TCRs were checked for matches against a reference library of SARS-CoV-2-specific TCRs that had been generated using the MIRA antigen-specificity platform. Breadth meant the fraction of unique TCRs that were SARS-CoV-2-associated, whereas depth meant the fraction of total T cells that were SARS-CoV-2-associated. Using the MIRA data, each spike-specific TCR was mapped to the spike region that the TCR reacts to and placed in a CD4 or CD8 class. Log10-transformed breadth and depth values were compared by one-way ANOVA with Sidak's multiple comparisons tests. TCRdb provides this immuneACCESS table in a form limited to in-frame rearrangements. Some clones are lacking; in checked studies, under half of them reflect an unresolved V gene, and why the rest are absent is not known. The DNA was the basis for D and trimming; V, J and clone size are from that table. For this sample the table gives about 140,000 clones, of which about 90% were detected only once. Of the sample, approximately 5.7% falls within the top ten clones.

This clone was seen a handful of times. It lacks a known antigen. There are no base qualities to consult, and no much larger clone falls within one base. The CDR3 contains 12 residues, cysteine and phenylalanine counted. Kept here is only the CDR3 DNA, which spans 36 bases and is read in frame from base 1. Via the germline V gene, CDR1 is SGHNT and CDR2 YENEEA. V loses 4 bases, J loses 6 bases, and the germline ends lie 10 bases apart. The intended sense of this specimen's time point label: baseline before first vaccination. Samples from vaccinated people were obtained from the UK trials COV001 and COV002, which included a single-blind randomized controlled phase 2/3 trial of AZD1222 (ChAdOx1 nCoV-19) in healthy adults. For TCRbeta chain sequencing, PBMC samples were collected from trial participants at day 0 and at day 28 after the second dose. On the study overall, not on this receptor specifically: Conclusions about previously exposed vaccinees are limited because only five to seven AZD1222 recipients were SARS-CoV-2 seropositive at baseline. No day 14 peak-response samples were available, so repertoires were characterized only after the peak T cell response. Reportedly, close to half of the unique spike-specific TCRs recognized epitopes lying outside the regions that are mutated in the B.1.351 and B.1.1.7 variants. The 56-69-year group was small, and its depth increase did not reach significance, likely because of low power. Most participants were white British and females outnumbered males, and the authors suggested that clonal diversity may have been underestimated. The whole spike protein was spanned by vaccine-associated CD4 TCRs, and dominant responses were seen in regions 160-218 and 743-854. After two AZD1222 doses, spike-specific TCR breadth and depth were significantly higher than at day 0 and than in MenACWY recipients.

The receptor's source is an adult in good health. Sequenced here: peripheral blood, sampled on day 0 of AZD1222 vaccination. The sequence is built from TRBV11-3 and TRBJ2-7, and TRBD1 may be the D gene, going by 5 matching bases. CDR3 region: CASSSQGSEQYF. The nucleotide sequence reads as follows: TGTGCCAGCAGCTCCCAGGGATCCGAGCAGTACTTC.